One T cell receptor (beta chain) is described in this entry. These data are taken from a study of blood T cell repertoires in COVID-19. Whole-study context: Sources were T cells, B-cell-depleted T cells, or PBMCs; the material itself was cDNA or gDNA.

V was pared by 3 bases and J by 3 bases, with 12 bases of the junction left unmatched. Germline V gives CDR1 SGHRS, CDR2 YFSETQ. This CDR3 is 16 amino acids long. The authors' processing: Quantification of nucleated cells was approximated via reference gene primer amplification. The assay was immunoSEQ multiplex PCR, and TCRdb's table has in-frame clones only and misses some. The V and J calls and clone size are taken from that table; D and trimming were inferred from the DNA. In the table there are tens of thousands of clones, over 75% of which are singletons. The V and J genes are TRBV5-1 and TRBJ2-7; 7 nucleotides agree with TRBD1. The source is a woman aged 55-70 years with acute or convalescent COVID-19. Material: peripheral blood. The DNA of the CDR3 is TGCGCCAGCAGCTCGCCAACGGGGACAGAGATCTACGAGCAGTACTTC. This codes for CASSSPTGTEIYEQYF.